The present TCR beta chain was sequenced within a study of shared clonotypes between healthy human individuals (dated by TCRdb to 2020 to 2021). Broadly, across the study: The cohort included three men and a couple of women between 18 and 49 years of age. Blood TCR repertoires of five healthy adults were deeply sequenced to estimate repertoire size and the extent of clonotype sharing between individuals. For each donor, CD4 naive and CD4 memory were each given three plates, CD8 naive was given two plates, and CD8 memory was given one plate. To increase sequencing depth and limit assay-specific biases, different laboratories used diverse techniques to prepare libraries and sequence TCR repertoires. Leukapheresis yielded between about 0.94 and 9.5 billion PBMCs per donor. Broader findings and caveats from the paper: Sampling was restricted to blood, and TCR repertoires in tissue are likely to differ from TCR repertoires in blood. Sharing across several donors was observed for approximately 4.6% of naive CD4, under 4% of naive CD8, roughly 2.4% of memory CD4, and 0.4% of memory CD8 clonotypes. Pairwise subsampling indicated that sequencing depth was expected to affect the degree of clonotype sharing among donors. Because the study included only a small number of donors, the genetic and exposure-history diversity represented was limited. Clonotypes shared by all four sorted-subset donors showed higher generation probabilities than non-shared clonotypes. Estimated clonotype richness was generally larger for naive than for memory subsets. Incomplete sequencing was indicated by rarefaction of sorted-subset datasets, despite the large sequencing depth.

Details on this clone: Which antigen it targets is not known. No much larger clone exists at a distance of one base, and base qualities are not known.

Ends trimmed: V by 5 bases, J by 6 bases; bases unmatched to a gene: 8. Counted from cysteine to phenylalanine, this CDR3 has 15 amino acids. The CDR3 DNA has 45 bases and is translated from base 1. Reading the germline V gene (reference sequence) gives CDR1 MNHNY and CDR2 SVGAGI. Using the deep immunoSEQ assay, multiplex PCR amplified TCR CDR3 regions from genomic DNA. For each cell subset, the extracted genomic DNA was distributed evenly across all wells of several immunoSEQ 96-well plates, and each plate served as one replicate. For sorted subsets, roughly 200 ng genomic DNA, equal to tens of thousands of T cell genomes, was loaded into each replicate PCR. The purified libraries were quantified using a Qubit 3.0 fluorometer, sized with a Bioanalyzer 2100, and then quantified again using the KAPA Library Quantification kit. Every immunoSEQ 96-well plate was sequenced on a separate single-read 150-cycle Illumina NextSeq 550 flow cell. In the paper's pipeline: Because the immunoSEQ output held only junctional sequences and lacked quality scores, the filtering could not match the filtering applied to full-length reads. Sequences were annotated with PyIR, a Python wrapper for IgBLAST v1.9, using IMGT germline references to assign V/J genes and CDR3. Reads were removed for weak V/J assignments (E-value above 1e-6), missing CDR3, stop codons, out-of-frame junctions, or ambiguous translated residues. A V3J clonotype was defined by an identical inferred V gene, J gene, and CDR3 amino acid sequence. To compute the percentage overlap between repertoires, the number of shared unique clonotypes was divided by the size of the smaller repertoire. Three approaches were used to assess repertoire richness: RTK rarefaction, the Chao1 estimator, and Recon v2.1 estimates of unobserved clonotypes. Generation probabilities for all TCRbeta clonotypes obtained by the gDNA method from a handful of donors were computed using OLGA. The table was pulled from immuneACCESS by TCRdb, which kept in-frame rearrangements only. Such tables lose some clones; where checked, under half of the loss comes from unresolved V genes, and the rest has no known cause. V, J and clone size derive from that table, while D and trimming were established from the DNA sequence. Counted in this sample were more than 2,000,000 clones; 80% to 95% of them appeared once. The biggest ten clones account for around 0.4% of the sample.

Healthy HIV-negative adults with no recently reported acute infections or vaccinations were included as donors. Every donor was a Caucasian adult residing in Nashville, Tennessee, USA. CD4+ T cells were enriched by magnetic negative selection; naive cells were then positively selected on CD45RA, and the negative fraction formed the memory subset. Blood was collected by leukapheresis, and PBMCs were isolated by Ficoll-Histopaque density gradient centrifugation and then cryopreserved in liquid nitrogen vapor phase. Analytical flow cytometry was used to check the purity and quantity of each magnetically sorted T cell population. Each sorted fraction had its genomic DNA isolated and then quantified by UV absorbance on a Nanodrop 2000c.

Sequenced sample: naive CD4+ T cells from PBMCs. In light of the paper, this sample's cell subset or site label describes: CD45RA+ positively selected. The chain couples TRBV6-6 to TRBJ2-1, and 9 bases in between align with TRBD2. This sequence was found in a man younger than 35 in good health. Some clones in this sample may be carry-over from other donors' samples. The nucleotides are TGTGCCAGCAGTAACACTATAGCGGGAGCCAATGAGCAGTTCTTC. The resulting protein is CASSNTIAGANEQFF.